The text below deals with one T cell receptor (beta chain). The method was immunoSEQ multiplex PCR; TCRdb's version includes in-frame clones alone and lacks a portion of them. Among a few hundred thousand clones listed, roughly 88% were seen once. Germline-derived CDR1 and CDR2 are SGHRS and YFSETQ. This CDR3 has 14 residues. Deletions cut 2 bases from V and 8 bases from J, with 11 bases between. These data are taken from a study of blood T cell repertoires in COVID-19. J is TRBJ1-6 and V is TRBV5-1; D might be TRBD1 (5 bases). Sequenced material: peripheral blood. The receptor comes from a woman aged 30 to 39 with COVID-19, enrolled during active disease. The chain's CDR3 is CASSFGRGDSPLHF. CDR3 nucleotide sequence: TGCGCCAGCAGCTTCGGGAGGGGAGATTCACCCCTCCACTTT.